This entry lists 19 T cell receptor beta chains sequenced from one sample in a study of tumor-infiltrating lymphocytes in primary liver carcinoma (dated by TCRdb to the late 2010s). Without any cell sorting, total RNA and DNA were extracted together from about 19-30 mg of bulk tissue using the AllPrep DNA/RNA mini kit. Instrument used: Illumina HiSeq 2500. Using a constant-region primer and ProtoScript II reverse transcriptase, TCRbeta-specific cDNA was reverse-transcribed from 450 to 650 ng total RNA. Three nested multiplex PCR rounds, following a slightly modified ARM-PCR procedure, were used to build the TCRbeta libraries. Each of the first two PCR rounds ran for roughly 11 cycles and used multiplex TRBV1-TRBV30 forward primers together with a Cbeta reverse primer. TCRdb passed the public sequencing reads through fastp at Q25 and MiXCR, retaining productive beta sequences. Each entry merges the rows of one CDR3 protein and shows their most common DNA and genes. The sample includes about 120,000 distinct CDR3 sequences, with 55% to 75% observed a single time. The top ten clonotypes cover approximately 9.7% of the sample.

What was sequenced was liver tumor tissue from sampling region 1. The intended sense of this specimen's cell subset or site label: tumor region T1, superior pole. The receptors come from an older woman with primary liver carcinoma and hepatitis B virus infection.

The chain links TRBV7-8 to TRBJ1-5; D call uncertain. The V and J ends lost 2 bases and 9 bases respectively, with 8 bases between them. Germline values: CDR1 SGHVS, CDR2 FQNEAQ. The CDR3 consists of 12 residues. The CDR3 DNA follows: TGTGCCAGCAGCTTAAATTGGGGGCCCCAGCATTTT. Encoded protein: CASSLNWGPQHF.

A word on this clonotype: A junction boundary mismatches the germline segment, possibly from a read error. This chain connects TRBV6-1 to TRBJ1-5; D uncertain. CDR1 and CDR2 from the germline V gene are MNHNS and SASEGT. There are 12 residues in the CDR3. CDR3: CASRQSNQSQNF. The CDR3 bases are TGTGCCAGCCGGCAAAGCAATCAGTCCCAGAATTTT.

The CDR3 loop reads CASSSGTVGEPQHF. As DNA, the CDR3 is TGTGCCAGCAGTTCCGGGACTGTGGGAGAACCCCAGCATTTT. This rearrangement joins TRBV6-1 to TRBJ1-5; D possibly corresponds to TRBD1 (5 bases). Trimming shortened V by 5 bases and J by 10 bases, and 18 bases separated the two germline ends. Germline CDR1 and CDR2: MNHNS and SASEGT. This CDR3 region has 14 residues.

V gene TRBV20-1 combines with J gene TRBJ2-5; the match to TRBD1 covers 7 bases. This CDR3 has 14 amino acids. Germline CDR1 is DFQATT and CDR2 is SNEGSKA (reference sequence). The trim removed 4 bases at V and 4 bases at J, leaving 9 bases unmatched. CDR3 bases: TGCAGTGCTAAAATGACAGGGATTAGAGAGACCCAGTACTTC. Translating it yields CSAKMTGIRETQYF.

In the case of this clonotype: A much bigger clone sits one base away, suggesting this may be a read error. The J gene is TRBJ1-1, the V gene TRBV20-1; D ambiguous. Germline V lookup: CDR1 DFQATT, CDR2 SNEGSKA (reference sequence). This CDR3 is built from 14 residues. The CDR3 loop reads CGAPLTRAGTEAFF. The CDR3 DNA reads TGCGGTGCACCGCTGACAAGGGCGGGCACTGAAGCTTTCTTT.

Comments on this clonotype: This may arise from a read error, as a much more abundant clone is one base away. The gene calls are TRBV20-1 and TRBJ1-1; possibly TRBD1 for D (5 bases). Germline V lookup: CDR1 DFQATT, CDR2 SNEGSKA (reference sequence). The CDR3 contains 17 residues. The CDR3 loop is CSTRDSLTGTMNTEAFF. The DNA of the CDR3 is TGCAGTACTAGAGATTCCTTAACTGGGACCATGAACACTGAAGCTTTCTTT.

On this clonotype itself: This may be a read error: a much more frequent sequence differs by one nucleotide. The chain joins TRBV29-1 to TRBJ2-7, with D possibly TRBD1 on 6 matching bases. The CDR3 totals 15 residues. Trimming shortened V by 7 bases and J by 2 bases, and 21 bases separated the two germline ends. The germline gives CDR1 SQVTM, CDR2 ANQGSEA. CDR3 sequence reads: CSATRQEAKTYEQYF. CDR3 nucleotide sequence: TGCAGCGCCACCCGACAGGAGGCAAAGACCTACGAGCAGTACTTC.

The table lists this clonotype with many counts. The gene calls are TRBV28 and TRBJ1-1; tentatively, D is TRBD1 (6 bases). The germline V and J ends were trimmed by 4 bases and 11 bases, with 14 bases remaining between them. This CDR3 contains 12 residues. CDR1 is MDHEN, CDR2 SYDVKM, per germline. The CDR3: CASSSGTPRAFF. The CDR3, as DNA: TGTGCCAGCAGTTCGGGGACACCTAGGGCTTTCTTT.

With respect to this clonotype: One junction end does not reproduce the germline sequence, and a read error may be involved. The chain is built from TRBV29-1 and TRBJ2-3; 7 bases map to TRBD1. The CDR3 contains 15 residues. CDR1 and CDR2 from the germline V gene are SQVTM and ANQGSEA. CDR3 coding DNA: TGCAGTGTTGGGGTAACAGGGGCTAGCACAAATACGCAGTATTTT. It yields the protein CSVGVTGASTNTQYF.

Worth noting for this clonotype: A much larger clonotype is one base distant, so this may be a read error. The CDR3 DNA reads as TGCGGCGCCAGACAGTCAAACAATGAGCAGTTCTTC. This encodes CGARQSNNEQFF. The chain employs TRBV29-1 and TRBJ2-1; D is possibly TRBD1 (5 bases). Germline CDR1 SQVTM, CDR2 ANQGSEA. The CDR3 contains 12 residues.

This clonotype was recorded many times. This sequence joins TRBV28 and TRBJ1-4, with 7 bases matching TRBD1. The CDR3 has 15 amino acids. The V gene end was trimmed by 5 bases and the J gene end by 5 bases; junction bases not matched to a gene: 8. Germline assignment: CDR1 MDHEN and CDR2 SYDVKM. DNA of the CDR3: TGTGCCAGCAGTCCATGGACAGGTGGGAATGAAAAACTGTTTTTT. Amino acids: CASSPWTGGNEKLFF.

The sample holds many counts of this clonotype. The V gene is TRBV29-1, the J gene TRBJ1-1; maybe TRBD1 (5 bases). Trimming removed 2 bases from V and 11 bases from J, with 15 bases in between. Per the germline V gene, CDR1 is SQVTM and CDR2 is ANQGSEA. The CDR3 length is 12 residues. In nucleotides, the CDR3 is TGCAGCGTTGAAAGTGGGGGACTAGCGGCTTTCTTT. Translated, it gives CSVESGGLAAFF.

This clonotype was observed at least ten times. V is TRBV10-1 and J is TRBJ2-5; D may be TRBD2 (6 bases). The V end lost 2 bases, the J end lost 5 bases, and 12 bases lay between the germline ends. The CDR3 is 14 amino acids. Germline V gene sequence: CDR1 WNHNN, CDR2 SYGVQD (reference sequence). The DNA for the CDR3 is TGCGCCAGCAGTGAGGATACTAGCTTGGAGACCCAGTACTTC. Translation gives CASSEDTSLETQYF.

Note on this clonotype: This may be a read error, as it is one base from a much larger clone. The chain is built from TRBV7-9 and TRBJ2-5; no definite D call. There are 12 residues in the CDR3. Trimming stripped 3 bases from V and 5 bases from J, with 7 bases between. Germline V gene lookup returns CDR1 SEHNR and CDR2 FQNEAQ (reference sequence). CDR3 in amino acids: CASSLSWETQYF. For the CDR3, the DNA is TGTGCCAGCAGCTTGTCGTGGGAGACCCAGTACTTC.

Points on this clonotype: One end of the junction is discordant with germline, which a read error may explain. V usage is TRBV12-3 or TRBV12-4 and J usage is TRBJ1-2; no firm D call. The CDR3 is 13 residues long. This CDR3 is CASRDWLNYGCTF. The DNA for the CDR3 is TGTGCCAGCAGGGACTGGCTTAACTATGGCTGCACCTTC.

This clonotype came up once. The genes are TRBV7-3 and TRBJ2-3; TRBD2 is a possible D gene (7 bases). Trimming left V 4 bases short and J 0 bases short, with 17 bases between. Germline lookup yields CDR1 SGHTA and CDR2 FQGTGA. CDR3 length: 17 amino acids. CDR3 in DNA: TGTGCCAGCAGCTGTAATGGGGGGGCGATAAGCACAGATACGCAGTATTTT. Encoded protein: CASSCNGGAISTDTQYF.

About this clonotype: A much larger clone is a single base away; this may be a read error. The chain carries TRBV6-5 and TRBJ2-3; 7 positions agree with TRBD2. The CDR3 extends over 22 amino acids. Trimming took 2 bases from V and 5 from J; bases not matched to a gene: 28. CDR1 and CDR2 (germline): MNHEY, SVGAGI. The CDR3 DNA sequence: TGTGCCAGCAGTTACCGCTCCCCGTTGGGGACTAACGGGAGGTCCGGGGGAGATACGCAGTATTTT. This gives the protein CASSYRSPLGTNGRSGGDTQYF.

The chain couples TRBV6-2 or TRBV6-3 to TRBJ2-7, with 7 bases identical to TRBD2. The CDR3 is 13 residues long. Germline assignment: CDR1 MNHEY and CDR2 SVGEGT. The V segment lost 5 bases and the J segment 10 bases; nucleotides outside the gene matches: 11. The chain's CDR3 is CASSVPGLSRQYF. In DNA form, the CDR3 reads TGTGCCAGCAGTGTCCCGGGACTATCAAGACAGTACTTC.

Many counts were recorded for this clonotype. The chain uses TRBV6-6 and TRBJ2-3; D uncertain. The germline V and J ends were trimmed by 7 bases and 0 bases, with 11 bases remaining between them. The length of the CDR3 is 14 residues. Germline loops: CDR1 MNHNY, CDR2 SVGAGI (reference sequence). The CDR3 nucleotides read TGTGCCAGCATTCCGGGCGGCAGCACAGATACGCAGTATTTT. As protein: CASIPGGSTDTQYF.